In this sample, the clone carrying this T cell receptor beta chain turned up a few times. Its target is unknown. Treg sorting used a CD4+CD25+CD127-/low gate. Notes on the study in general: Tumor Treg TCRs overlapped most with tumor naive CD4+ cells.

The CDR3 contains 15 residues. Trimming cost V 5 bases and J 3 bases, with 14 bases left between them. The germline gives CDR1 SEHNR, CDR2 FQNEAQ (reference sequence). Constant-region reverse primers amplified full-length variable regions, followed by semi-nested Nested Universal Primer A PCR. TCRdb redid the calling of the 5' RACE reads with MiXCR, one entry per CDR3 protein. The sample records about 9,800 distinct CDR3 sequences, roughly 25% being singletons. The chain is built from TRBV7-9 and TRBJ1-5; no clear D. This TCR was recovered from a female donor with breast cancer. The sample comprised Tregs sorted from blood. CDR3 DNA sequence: TGTGCCAGCAGCCCTTTAGGCCAGCTCAATCAGCCCCAGCATTTT. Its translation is CASSPLGQLNQPQHF.